These 32 T cell receptor beta chains were sequenced from one sample in a study of T cells in Graves' hyperthyroidism and ophthalmopathy. Regions amplified from RNA transcripts were the TCR beta CDR3 regions. Carried out on the TCR CDR3, a first-round RT-PCR used the HTBI primer set. TCRdb re-called the multiplex PCR reads through MiXCR, storing one row per CDR3 protein. In the table there are approximately 720,000 distinct CDR3 sequences, around 19% of which are singletons. Sample: blood. The receptors here all came from a woman between 45 and 60 years old with Graves' hyperthyroidism that later progressed to Graves' ophthalmopathy.

This clonotype was observed many times. The chain combines TRBV20-1 with TRBJ2-3, with 7 bases lining up with TRBD1. V lost 0 bases, J lost 2 bases, and 8 bases stayed unmatched. CDR1 is DFQATT and CDR2 is SNEGSKA in the germline V gene (reference sequence). The CDR3 has 16 residues. CDR3 sequence reads: CSARDHRQGFTDTQYF. CDR3 DNA sequence: TGCAGTGCTAGAGATCATCGACAGGGCTTCACAGATACGCAGTATTTT.

This clonotype appeared many times. V gene TRBV6-1 combines with J gene TRBJ1-5; D uncertain. This CDR3 has 12 amino acids. Germline CDR1 MNHNS, CDR2 SASEGT. V shed 10 bases and J shed 6 bases, with 13 bases lying between them. CDR3 sequence reads: CATQEGAQPQHF. As DNA, the CDR3 is TGTGCCACTCAAGAGGGAGCTCAGCCCCAGCATTTT.

The chain employs TRBV20-1 and TRBJ2-2; 14 bases fit TRBD2. Germline CDR1 is DFQATT and CDR2 is SNEGSKA (reference sequence). The CDR3 loop spans 16 amino acids. V was clipped by 5 bases and J by 2 bases; unmatched bases: 4. CDR3 sequence reads: CSAPGLAGENTGELFF. The CDR3 nucleotides are TGCAGTGCTCCGGGACTAGCGGGAGAAAACACCGGGGAGCTGTTTTTT.

CDR3 residues: CSASLSLTDTQYF. The CDR3 coding sequence is TGCAGTGCTAGTTTGAGTCTCACAGATACGCAGTATTTT. The V and J genes are TRBV20-1 and TRBJ2-3; D gene uncertain. CDR3 size: 13 residues. Germline V gives CDR1 DFQATT, CDR2 SNEGSKA (reference sequence). The germline V and J ends were trimmed by 3 bases and 2 bases, with 9 bases remaining between them.

This clonotype was picked up many times. V usage is TRBV11-1 and J usage is TRBJ1-1; perhaps TRBD1 as D (5 bases). In germline, CDR1 is SGHAT, CDR2 FQDESV (reference sequence). This CDR3 region has 15 residues. V lost 5 bases and J lost 0, with 13 bases in between. The CDR3 sequence: CASSPRDGLNTEAFF. The CDR3 bases are TGTGCCAGCAGCCCTAGGGACGGACTGAACACTGAAGCTTTCTTT.

Ten or more counts support this clonotype. The chain has TRBV3-1 and TRBJ2-7, with 8 bases lining up with TRBD2. The CDR3 contains 15 residues. Germline V gives CDR1 LGHDT, CDR2 YNNKEL (reference sequence). V lost 0 bases to trimming and J lost 4 bases; unmatched junction nucleotides: 5. As DNA, the CDR3 is TGTGCCAGCAGCCAAGACGTTAGCGGGGTTTACGAGCAGTACTTC. This sequence encodes CASSQDVSGVYEQYF.

There are many counts of this clonotype. The rearrangement links TRBV12-3 or TRBV12-4 to TRBJ1-6; TRBD1 agrees at 7 bases. The V and J ends lost 6 bases and 12 bases, in that order; junction bases with no gene match: 8. The CDR3 extends over 13 amino acids. The CDR3 sequence is CASSAIQGLPLHF. CDR3 bases: TGTGCCAGCAGCGCAATACAGGGGTTACCCCTCCACTTT.

The rearrangement uses TRBV6-1 and TRBJ2-7; possibly TRBD1 for D (6 bases). Trimming removed 6 bases from V and 5 bases from J, with 17 bases in between. The CDR3 spans 14 residues. Germline CDR1 MNHNS, CDR2 SASEGT. CDR3 sequence: CASRPPDSPDEQYF. The CDR3 DNA is TGTGCCAGCAGACCCCCGGACAGTCCGGACGAGCAGTACTTC.

Only a few counts were recorded for this clonotype. The rearrangement links TRBV6-1 to TRBJ1-5; 7 bases fit TRBD1. Trimming cost V 2 bases and J 5 bases; bases outside gene matches: 6. The CDR3 covers 15 residues. CDR1 is MNHNS and CDR2 is SASEGT in the germline V gene. DNA of the CDR3: TGTGCCAGCAGTGAAATTGTGAGGGGGCATCAGCCCCAGCATTTT. It codes for CASSEIVRGHQPQHF.

This clonotype was observed at least ten times. The chain employs TRBV18 and TRBJ1-1, with 7 positions matching TRBD1. The germline V gene has CDR1 KGHSH and CDR2 LQKENI. This CDR3 region has 14 residues. V shed 2 bases and J 3 bases; nucleotides not matched to a gene: 3. The CDR3 sequence is CASSPRGQDTEAFF. The DNA for the CDR3 is TGTGCCAGCTCACCAAGGGGGCAGGACACTGAAGCTTTCTTT.

The chain recombines TRBV12-5 with TRBJ1-1; no definite D call. Between the trimmed V and J ends, which lost 6 bases and 0 bases, there was a span of 20 bases. The CDR3 consists of 17 residues. Germline assignment: CDR1 LGHNT and CDR2 FRNRAP. The CDR3 region has the DNA TGTGCTAGTGGCTCACAACCTGGAACAGTTCTGAACACTGAAGCTTTCTTT. Amino acids: CASGSQPGTVLNTEAFF.

This clonotype came up many times. The chain employs TRBV5-5 and TRBJ1-1; TRBD1 might be the D (6 bases). Trimming removed 1 base at V and 5 bases at J, with 12 bases between. In germline, CDR1 is SGHKS, CDR2 YYEKEE (reference sequence). CDR3 size: 14 residues. This chain's CDR3 is CASSLKGGNTEAFF. CDR3 DNA sequence: TGTGCCAGCAGCTTGAAAGGGGGGAATACTGAAGCTTTCTTT.

This clonotype has more than one count but fewer than ten. This chain links TRBV20-1 with TRBJ2-1; D is uncertain. V was trimmed by 6 bases and J by 8 bases, leaving 8 bases between them. CDR1 and CDR2 from the germline V gene are DFQATT and SNEGSKA (reference sequence). The CDR3 contains 10 residues. The CDR3 DNA sequence: TGCAGTGCGTGGATCGATGAGCAGTTCTTC. This translates into CSAWIDEQFF.

This clonotype was detected only a few times. The chain combines TRBV18 with TRBJ2-1; no clear D. The V gene's germline CDR1 is KGHSH and CDR2 LQKENI. The ends were cut back, 0 bases at V and 9 bases at J, with 9 bases in the middle. The CDR3 extends over 13 amino acids. The CDR3 spells CASSPPLVGEQFF. In DNA form, the CDR3 reads TGTGCCAGCTCACCACCCCTAGTAGGTGAGCAGTTCTTC.

The chain carries TRBV5-1 and TRBJ1-2, with TRBD1 matching 9 bases. The germline CDR1 and CDR2 sequences are SGHRS and YFSETQ. The CDR3 totals 15 residues. The junction had 5 bases not matched to a gene; V was cut back by 3 bases and J by 2 bases. CDR3: CASSSVQGANYGYTF. The CDR3 DNA is TGCGCCAGCAGCTCGGTACAGGGGGCGAACTATGGCTACACCTTC. Full variable domain (outside the CDR3, taken from reference TRBV5-1 and TRBJ1-2): KAGVTQTPRYLIKTRGQQVTLSCSPISGHRSVSWYQQTPGQGLQFLFEYFSETQRNKGNFPGRFSGRQFSNSRSEMNVSTLELGDSALYLCASSSVQGANYGYTFGSGTRLTVV.

The chain joins TRBV2 to TRBJ1-1; no clear D gene. Germline loops: CDR1 SNHLY, CDR2 FYNNEI. V lost 3 bases and J 2 bases, leaving 7 bases between the germline ends. This CDR3 region has 13 residues. The CDR3 is CASSDGSNTEAFF. DNA of the CDR3: TGTGCCAGCAGTGACGGGAGTAACACTGAAGCTTTCTTT.

This clonotype was observed many times. The chain recombines TRBV7-2 with TRBJ2-7; D is perhaps TRBD1 (6 bases). This CDR3 contains 14 residues. CDR1 is SGHTA, CDR2 FQGNSA, per germline. V was cut by 0 bases and J by 3 bases, with 9 bases left in between. CDR3 residues: CASSLAGAGYEQYF. In nucleotides, the CDR3 is TGTGCCAGCAGCTTAGCGGGGGCAGGCTACGAGCAGTACTTC.

The chain joins TRBV29-1 to TRBJ1-5; D remains unclear. Germline values: CDR1 SQVTM, CDR2 ANQGSEA. V lost 8 bases, J lost 4 bases, and 15 bases lay in between. The CDR3 spans 13 residues. CDR3 sequence: CSIFSRKNQPQHF. CDR3 coding DNA: TGCAGCATATTCTCCAGGAAAAATCAGCCCCAGCATTTT. The full variable domain, in which reference TRBV29-1 and TRBJ1-5 provide the parts outside the CDR3, is SAVISQKPSRDICQRGTSLTIQCQVDSQVTMMFWYRQQPGQSLTLIATANQGSEATYESGFVIDKFPISRPNLTFSTLTVSNMSPEDSSIYLCSIFSRKNQPQHFGDGTRLSIL.

This clonotype was seen at least ten times. The rearrangement links TRBV11-1 to TRBJ2-1; D not resolved. V was clipped by 3 bases and J by 3 bases, with 9 bases between them. The germline gives CDR1 SGHAT, CDR2 FQDESV (reference sequence). The CDR3 is 14 amino acids. CDR3 loop: CASSFMSDYNEQFF. The CDR3 region has the DNA TGTGCCAGCAGCTTCATGTCAGACTACAATGAGCAGTTCTTC.

V is TRBV10-3 and J is TRBJ1-6; 7 bases are shared with TRBD1. V trimming: 5 bases; J trimming: 4 bases; junction bases outside the gene matches: 5. CDR1 and CDR2 from the germline V gene are ENHRY and SYGVKD. The CDR3 extends over 15 amino acids. In DNA form, the CDR3 reads TGTGCCATCAGTCGACAGGGCGGATATAATTCACCCCTCCACTTT. Amino acids: CAISRQGGYNSPLHF.

This clonotype was seen repeatedly, ten times or more. The J gene is TRBJ1-1, the V gene TRBV9; TRBD1 matches at 8 bases. Per the germline V gene, CDR1 is SGDLS and CDR2 is YYNGEE. The V gene end was trimmed by 4 bases and the J gene end by 0 bases; junction bases not matched to a gene: 5. This CDR3 has 15 residues. The CDR3 here is CASSPRQGMNTEAFF. CDR3 coding DNA: TGTGCCAGCAGCCCACGACAGGGGATGAACACTGAAGCTTTCTTT.

The genes are TRBV19 and TRBJ1-4, with D tentatively TRBD1 (6 bases). Germline CDR1 reads LNHDA; CDR2 reads SQIVND (reference sequence). V dropped 5 bases and J dropped 8 bases, with 18 bases sitting between them. CDR3 length equals 15 residues. The DNA of the CDR3 is TGTGCCAGTAGTTCCCCCCAGGGGCCAAGCGAAAAACTGTTTTTT. This gives the protein CASSSPQGPSEKLFF.

This clonotype was detected ten times or more. The V call is TRBV7-9, the J call TRBJ2-3; 7 nucleotides align to TRBD2. Unmatched junction bases numbered 11, after V lost 2 bases and J lost 6 bases. Germline CDR1 reads SEHNR; CDR2 reads FQNEAQ (reference sequence). This CDR3 has 16 amino acids. DNA of the CDR3: TGTGCCAGCAGCTTACCGGGGGGAAACGAGGTCGATACGCAGTATTTT. Translated, it gives CASSLPGGNEVDTQYF.

This clonotype was counted between two and nine times. The genes are TRBV4-1 and TRBJ2-4; D remains unclear. Germline lookup yields CDR1 MGHRA and CDR2 YSYEKL. With 0 bases removed from V and 0 bases from J, the gap between germline ends came to 9 bases. This CDR3 has 16 amino acids. The CDR3 here is CASSQDAYLAKNIQYF. The CDR3 DNA is TGCGCCAGCAGCCAAGATGCTTACCTAGCCAAAAACATTCAGTACTTC.

This clonotype was recorded a few times. The chain is built from TRBV20-1 and TRBJ1-3, with D unresolved. The germline V and J ends were trimmed by 3 bases and 1 base, with 16 bases remaining between them. Germline values: CDR1 DFQATT, CDR2 SNEGSKA (reference sequence). The CDR3 spans 16 residues. CDR3 sequence (DNA): TGCAGTGCTAGTAATAGTGGATCCGGTTCTGGAAACACCATATATTTT. It encodes CSASNSGSGSGNTIYF.

The V and J genes are TRBV20-1 and TRBJ2-1, with TRBD1 identical over 7 bases. V was clipped by 3 bases and J by 0 bases; unmatched bases: 8. The CDR3 runs 16 residues. Per the germline V gene, CDR1 is DFQATT and CDR2 is SNEGSKA (reference sequence). The CDR3 coding sequence is TGCAGTGCTAGCCGCCCCCAGGGGGTCTCCTACAATGAGCAGTTCTTC. Protein sequence: CSASRPQGVSYNEQFF.

This clonotype was observed many times. The gene calls are TRBV7-9 and TRBJ1-2; possibly TRBD1 for D (6 bases). V lost 3 bases and J lost 7, with 15 bases in between. Germline CDR1 is SEHNR and CDR2 is FQNEAQ (reference sequence). The CDR3 sequence is 14 residues long. CDR3 sequence reads: CASSFLRGAGGYTF. The CDR3 region has the DNA TGTGCCAGCAGCTTCCTACGGGGGGCTGGTGGCTACACCTTC.

The chain joins TRBV6-1 to TRBJ1-1, with D perhaps TRBD1 (5 bases). The V gene lost 4 bases and the J gene lost 3 bases, with 12 bases spanning the gap. There are 14 residues in the CDR3. CDR1 is MNHNS and CDR2 is SASEGT in the germline V gene. This CDR3 is CASSGQGGDTEAFF. The DNA of the CDR3 is TGTGCCAGCAGTGGGCAGGGCGGGGACACTGAAGCTTTCTTT.

This clonotype has a count of ten or more. The CDR3 loop is CAWSADRVMQTQYF. In nucleotides, the CDR3 is TGTGCCTGGAGTGCGGACAGGGTGATGCAGACCCAGTACTTC. J is TRBJ2-5 and V is TRBV30; TRBD1 matches 8 bases. The CDR3 covers 14 residues. Germline lookup yields CDR1 GTSNPN and CDR2 SVGIG (reference sequence). The V gene end was trimmed by 1 base and the J gene end by 6 bases; junction bases not matched to a gene: 7.

This clonotype was counted only a few times. J is TRBJ1-6 and V is TRBV19; 9 nucleotides match TRBD1. The length of the CDR3 is 14 residues. Germline V gene lookup returns CDR1 LNHDA and CDR2 SQIVND (reference sequence). Trimming at V came to 9 bases and at J to 9 bases, leaving 9 bases not matched to a gene. The CDR3 DNA follows: TGTGCCAGCCAAACCGGGACAGGGAGTTCACCCCTCCACTTT. It specifies CASQTGTGSSPLHF.

This clonotype was detected ten times or more. This chain connects TRBV27 to TRBJ1-6, with a possible D match to TRBD1 (5 bases). Germline CDR1 is MNHEY and CDR2 is SMNVEV (reference sequence). V lost 5 bases and J 2 bases, leaving 13 bases between the germline ends. The CDR3 loop spans 16 amino acids. CDR3 nucleotide sequence: TGTGCCAGCAGTGTGACAGTGTCGGCCTATAATTCACCCCTCCACTTT. Translated: CASSVTVSAYNSPLHF.

This clonotype appeared a few times. V and J are TRBV7-2 and TRBJ1-2, with a tentative D call TRBD1 (6 bases). Germline CDR1 is SGHTA and CDR2 is FQGNSA. The length of the CDR3 is 12 residues. Trimming took off 8 bases at V and 8 bases at J, with 15 bases between the two ends. CDR3 bases: TGTGCCAGCGGGACAACGGTAGAAGGCTACACCTTC. It translates to CASGTTVEGYTF. Based on the CDR3 plus reference TRBV7-2 and TRBJ1-2, the full variable domain is GAGVSQSPSNKVTEKGKDVELRCDPISGHTALYWYRQSLGQGLEFLIYFQGNSAPDKSGLPSDRFSAERTGGSVSTLTIQRTQQEDSAVYLCASGTTVEGYTFGSGTRLTVV.